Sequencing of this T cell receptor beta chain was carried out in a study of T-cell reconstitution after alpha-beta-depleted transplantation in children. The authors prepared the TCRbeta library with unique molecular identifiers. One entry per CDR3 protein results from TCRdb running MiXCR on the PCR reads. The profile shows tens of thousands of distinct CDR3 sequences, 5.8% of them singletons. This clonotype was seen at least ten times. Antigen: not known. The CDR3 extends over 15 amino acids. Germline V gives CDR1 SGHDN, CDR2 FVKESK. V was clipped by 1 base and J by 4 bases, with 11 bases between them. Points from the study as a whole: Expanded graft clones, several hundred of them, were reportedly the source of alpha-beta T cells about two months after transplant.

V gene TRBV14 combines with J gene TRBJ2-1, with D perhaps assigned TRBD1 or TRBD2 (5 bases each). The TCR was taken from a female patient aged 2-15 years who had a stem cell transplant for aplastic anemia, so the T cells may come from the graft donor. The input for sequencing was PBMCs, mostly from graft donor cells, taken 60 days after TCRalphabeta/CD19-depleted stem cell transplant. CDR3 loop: CASSQARGRYNEQFF. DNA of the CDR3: TGTGCCAGCAGCCAAGCCCGGGGACGTTACAATGAGCAGTTCTTC.